These 18 T cell receptor beta chains were sequenced from one sample in a study of cytomegalovirus exposure and HLA in healthy donors. It was with 60 Vbeta and 13 Jbeta primers that the PCR ran. Profiled with immunoSEQ multiplex PCR; TCRdb holds only in-frame clones, not every one. The sample has roughly 130,000 clones, around 84% seen once. Source material: PBMCs. The source is a man between 45 and 60 years old in good health and CMV-seronegative.

The V and J genes are TRBV7-8 and TRBJ1-6; 9 bases line up with TRBD1. Per germline, CDR1 SGHVS and CDR2 FQNEAQ. V gave up 6 bases and J gave up 9 bases; unmatched junction bases: 15. The CDR3 totals 17 residues. The CDR3 region has the DNA TGTGCCAGCAGTCTCCGGGACAGGGAGAGGAGTTTTTCACCCCTCCACTTT. This translates into CASSLRDRERSFSPLHF.

As for this clone: Other DNA sequences of this sample code for an identical CDR3. The chain carries TRBV9 and TRBJ1-1; D gene unclear. V was cut by 0 bases and J by 2 bases, with 5 bases left in between. CDR3 length equals 13 residues. The germline CDR1 and CDR2 sequences are SGDLS and YYNGEE. CDR3 DNA: TGTGCCAGCAGCGTAGCGGTCAACACTGAAGCTTTCTTT. Its protein product is CASSVAVNTEAFF.

The genes are TRBV10-3 and TRBJ1-1, with D maybe TRBD1 (6 bases). V dropped 6 bases and J dropped 2 bases, with 16 bases sitting between them. CDR1 and CDR2 from the germline V gene are ENHRY and SYGVKD. The CDR3 loop spans 15 amino acids. CDR3 sequence: CAISPLAGENTEAFF. For the CDR3, the DNA is TGTGCCATCAGCCCTCTCGCAGGGGAAAACACTGAAGCTTTCTTT.

The rearrangement uses TRBV30 and TRBJ2-2; D is perhaps TRBD1 (5 bases). V lost 2 bases, J lost 7 bases, and 11 bases lay in between. The CDR3 loop spans 13 amino acids. CDR1 is GTSNPN and CDR2 is SVGIG in the germline V gene (reference sequence). CDR3: CAWSSYRSGELFF. In DNA form, the CDR3 reads TGTGCCTGGAGTTCATACAGGAGCGGGGAGCTGTTTTTT.

This clone was seen more than once but under ten times. The chain is built from TRBV5-8 and TRBJ1-5; D call uncertain. V shed 0 bases and J shed 5 bases, with 12 bases lying between them. The germline CDR1 and CDR2 sequences are SGHTS and YDEGEE. The CDR3 contains 15 residues. This CDR3 reads CASSLGQEYHQPQHF. In DNA, the CDR3 is TGTGCCAGCAGCTTGGGTCAGGAATATCATCAGCCCCAGCATTTT.

V is TRBV6-1 and J is TRBJ1-3; D is unresolved. Germline V lookup: CDR1 MNHNS, CDR2 SASEGT. Trimming left V 2 bases short and J 0 bases short, with 14 bases between. The length of the CDR3 is 17 residues. The CDR3: CASSESPYSGSGNTIYF. The CDR3 bases are TGTGCCAGCAGTGAATCACCCTACTCGGGCTCTGGAAACACCATATATTTT.

The rearrangement uses TRBV9 and TRBJ1-2; D not certain. V gave up 0 bases and J gave up 4 bases, with 10 bases separating them. Germline V gene sequence: CDR1 SGDLS, CDR2 YYNGEE. The CDR3 is 14 residues long. The CDR3 nucleotides read TGTGCCAGCAGCGTAGCCCAGGAAGTCTATGGCTACACCTTC. It translates to CASSVAQEVYGYTF. The full variable domain, in which reference TRBV9 and TRBJ1-2 provide the parts outside the CDR3, is DSGVTQTPKHLITATGQRVTLRCSPRSGDLSVYWYQQSLDQGLQFLIQYYNGEERAKGNILERFSAQQFPDLHSELNLSSLELGDSALYFCASSVAQEVYGYTFGSGTRLTVV.

This clone was observed a few times. V is TRBV4-1 and J is TRBJ2-5; the D gene is possibly TRBD2 (6 bases). The germline CDR1 and CDR2 sequences are MGHRA and YSYEKL. The V end was cut by 3 bases, the J end by 5 bases, with 10 bases between. CDR3 length: 13 residues. CDR3 sequence (DNA): TGCGCCAGCAGCCACGGGAGTTTGGAGACCCAGTACTTC. It codes for CASSHGSLETQYF.

This clone was counted once. CDR3 protein: CASSSPWNTEAFF. For the CDR3, the DNA is TGTGCCAGCAGCTCCCCATGGAACACTGAAGCTTTCTTT. The chain recombines TRBV7-9 with TRBJ1-1; no definite D call. The germline gives CDR1 SEHNR, CDR2 FQNEAQ (reference sequence). V gave up 4 bases and J gave up 1 base, with 7 bases separating them. The CDR3 contains 13 residues.

The V and J genes are TRBV4-3 and TRBJ1-1; 7 bases agree with TRBD1. With V trimmed by 0 bases and J by 5 bases, 9 bases remained unmatched. The CDR3 runs 16 residues. The germline gives CDR1 LGHNA, CDR2 YSLEER. The CDR3 sequence: CASSQDPRQGATEAFF. In DNA form, the CDR3 reads TGCGCCAGCAGCCAAGATCCCCGACAGGGAGCGACTGAAGCTTTCTTT.

This chain links TRBV7-8 with TRBJ1-2, with 7 bases that match TRBD1. The CDR3 is 14 residues long. V lost 1 base, J lost 4 bases, and 3 bases stayed unmatched. Germline CDR1 reads SGHVS; CDR2 reads FQNEAQ. The CDR3: CASSLVTGSYGYTF. The CDR3, as DNA: TGTGCCAGCAGCTTAGTGACAGGGAGCTATGGCTACACCTTC.

The rearrangement joins TRBV7-9 to TRBJ2-5; 7 positions match TRBD1. J gave up 2 bases and V 4 bases, and 4 bases lay outside the gene matches. The CDR3 totals 14 residues. Germline V gene sequence: CDR1 SEHNR, CDR2 FQNEAQ (reference sequence). The CDR3 is CASSWDSTQETQYF. The CDR3 DNA follows: TGTGCCAGCAGCTGGGACAGCACTCAAGAGACCCAGTACTTC.

The chain employs TRBV6-1 and TRBJ1-2; D unresolved. Deletions cut 2 bases from V and 3 bases from J, with 10 bases between. The CDR3 contains 14 residues. Germline V lookup: CDR1 MNHNS, CDR2 SASEGT. The CDR3 region has the DNA TGTGCCAGCAGTGAATCCGGCAGCGACTATGGCTACACCTTC. It is translated as CASSESGSDYGYTF.

The chain employs TRBV4-2 and TRBJ1-1; 9 nucleotides align to TRBD1. Germline V gene data show CDR1 as LGHNA and CDR2 as YNFKEQ. The CDR3 is made up of 17 amino acids. Trimming took 1 base from V and 10 from J; bases not matched to a gene: 16. DNA of the CDR3: TGTGCCAGCAGCCAAGCGGGGACAGGGCATATGGGGATTGGAGCTTTCTTT. Translated, it gives CASSQAGTGHMGIGAFF.

The CDR3 nucleotides are TGCGCCAGCAGCCAGACAGGGTTAAGGAATGAAGCTTTCTTT. It encodes CASSQTGLRNEAFF. V is TRBV4-1 and J is TRBJ1-1, with TRBD1 matching 7 bases. Germline V lookup: CDR1 MGHRA, CDR2 YSYEKL. The CDR3 has 14 residues. V gave up 3 bases and J gave up 7 bases; unmatched junction bases: 8.

The chain carries TRBV7-6 and TRBJ1-1, with D perhaps TRBD1 (6 bases). Trimming pared 5 bases from V and 2 bases from J, leaving 15 bases between. The V gene's germline CDR1 is SGHVS and CDR2 FNYEAQ. The CDR3 covers 15 residues. The CDR3 region is CASSRGLGANTEAFF. CDR3 coding DNA: TGTGCCAGCAGCCGTGGGCTGGGGGCCAACACTGAAGCTTTCTTT. Complete variable domain (other parts from reference TRBV7-6 and TRBJ1-1): GAGVSQSPRYKVTKRGQDVALRCDPISGHVSLYWYRQALGQGPEFLTYFNYEAQQDKSGLPNDRFSAERPEGSISTLTIQRTEQRDSAMYRCASSRGLGANTEAFFGQGTRLTVV.

This chain uses TRBV13 with TRBJ1-2, with 12 bases fitting TRBD1. There are 17 residues in the CDR3. J lost 1 base, V lost 4 bases, and 7 bases had no gene match. CDR1 PRHDT and CDR2 FYEKMQ come from the germline V gene (reference sequence). The CDR3 sequence is CASSSTGQGASNYGYTF. DNA of the CDR3: TGTGCCAGCAGCTCTACGGGACAGGGGGCGAGTAACTATGGCTACACCTTC.

V is TRBV19 and J is TRBJ1-2; possibly TRBD1 for D (6 bases). The CDR3 runs 15 residues. V was clipped by 6 bases and J by 6 bases, with 20 bases between them. Germline V gene sequence: CDR1 LNHDA, CDR2 SQIVND (reference sequence). The CDR3 DNA reads as TGTGCCAGTAGAGACCTACCGGGGGGCCAGGATGGCTACACCTTC. Translated: CASRDLPGGQDGYTF.